This T cell receptor (beta chain) is from a study of human T cells and chemical hapten exposure. Background on the study: The study patch tested 0.01% DPC on the upper back and read results at 6 days.

The study's library attached unique molecular identifiers to single cDNA molecules. TCRdb reprocessed the RACE reads with MiXCR, giving one entry per CDR3 protein. The sample shows approximately 350,000 distinct CDR3 sequences, under 8% of them seen only once. This clonotype was found a few times. Germline CDR1 and CDR2: MNHEY and SMNVEV (reference sequence). The CDR3 runs to 12 residues. Trimming removed 10 bases at V and 8 bases at J, with 16 bases between. Time point described: patch test 1, 2 weeks after DPC sensitization. Treatment described: therapeutic diphenylcyclopropenone sensitization with weekly scalp DPC.

This sequence was found in a woman between 18 and 30 years old with alopecia areata. Some clones in this sample may be carry-over from other donors' samples. V is TRBV27 and J is TRBJ2-3; tentatively, D is TRBD1 or TRBD2 (5 bases each). The source was whole blood, collected in connection with sensitization to the hapten diphenylcyclopropenone (DPC). CDR3: CATRLGDGTQYF. The CDR3 region has the DNA TGTGCCACCCGGTTGGGGGACGGTACGCAGTATTTT.